The sequence of this T cell receptor (beta chain) was determined in a study of blood T cell repertoires in COVID-19. Turning to the study itself: From the United States, Italy and Spain came samples of acute and convalescent COVID-19. From T cells, B-cell-depleted T cells, or PBMCs came the material, which was cDNA or gDNA.

Produced via immunoSEQ multiplex PCR; TCRdb's table is partial and in-frame only. The data show a few hundred thousand clones, around four fifths seen once. The CDR3 spans 17 residues. V lost 0 bases and J 3 bases, leaving 15 bases between the germline ends. Germline CDR1 and CDR2: MNHEY and SMNVEV (reference sequence). This clonotype was obtained from a man aged 60 to 75 with acute or convalescent COVID-19. The sequenced material came from peripheral blood. The rearrangement uses TRBV27 and TRBJ1-5; D might be TRBD1 (5 bases). The CDR3: CASSLSAWGGVNQPQHF. The CDR3 nucleotides are TGTGCCAGCAGTTTATCCGCATGGGGGGGGGTCAATCAGCCCCAGCATTTT.